This T cell receptor beta chain emerged from a study of T cell responses to AZD1222 COVID-19 vaccine. Whether given at about 4 or about 12 weeks, second doses were pooled. General observations from the study: Females made up more of the donors, who were largely white British, and clonal diversity may have come out too low. Spike-specific TCR breadth rose after two AZD1222 doses, and depth rose as well. Just a handful of AZD1222 recipients tested seropositive at baseline.

Germline CDR1 SNHLY, CDR2 FYNNEI. This CDR3 spans 14 amino acids. V was shortened by 9 bases and J by 3 bases, with 15 bases between the two germline ends. TCRdb's table, derived via immunoSEQ multiplex PCR, lists solely in-frame clones and lacks some. The table includes roughly 270,000 clones, almost 95% detected once. On this clone itself: The antigen remains unidentified.

The sequencing here drew on peripheral blood, taken 28 days after the second AZD1222 dose. The chain is built from TRBV2 and TRBJ2-1, with D unclear. The receptor was isolated from an adult who received the AZD1222 COVID-19 vaccine. DNA of the CDR3: TGTGCCAGTAACCCCCTGAACGTCTACAATGAGCAGTTCTTC. Translation: CASNPLNVYNEQFF.